The TCR beta chain under discussion was sequenced for a study of blood T cell repertoires in COVID-19. Study context: Samples came from the United States, Italy and Spain, spanning acute and convalescent COVID-19. The cDNA or gDNA used as material had been derived from T cells, B-cell-depleted T cells, or PBMCs.

The study drew participants aged 18 to 89 years from under 30 US areas. Here immunoSEQ multiplex PCR was the method, and the copy in TCRdb shows in-frame clones only, minus some. The sample consists of about 360,000 clones, about 89% of them appearing once. Trimming removed 2 bases from V and 0 bases from J; junction bases left unmatched: 2. The CDR3 spans 15 residues. Germline V gene data show CDR1 as GTSNPN and CDR2 as SVGIG (reference sequence). The specimen was PBMCs or T cells enriched from blood (not recorded which). The gene calls are TRBV30 and TRBJ2-1, with TRBD1 matching over 9 bases. The source of this sequence is a man aged 40-50 years in a cohort exposed to, infected with or recovered from COVID-19 (not recorded which). The DNA of the CDR3 is TGTGCCTGGAGTTTGGACAGGGGCTCCTACAATGAGCAGTTCTTC. Amino acid sequence: CAWSLDRGSYNEQFF.